The text below deals with one T cell receptor (beta chain). The antigen is not known. These data belong to a study of OX40 agonist ivuxolimab in advanced cancers. Across the study: The drug used for patients, ivuxolimab, was an agonistic anti-OX40 (CD134) antibody. Ivuxolimab, which patients received intravenously every 2 weeks, was dosed at 0.01 to 10 mg/kg. From roughly 23 to 85 years was the age range, with a mean of about 56 years, and about 83% were male.

Profiling relied on immunoSEQ multiplex PCR, and the TCRdb table lists in-frame clones only, not all of them. Found here are around 56,000 clones, 88% of them singletons; the top ten hold approximately 10%. CDR3 length: 13 residues. The V end was cut by 5 bases, the J end by 15 bases, with 19 bases between. The germline CDR1 and CDR2 sequences are SEHNR and FQNEAQ (reference sequence). Study results and caveats: CD4+ and CD8+ blood T cells expanded clonally by week 6 at 0.1 to 3.0 mg/kg.

V usage is TRBV7-9 and J usage is TRBJ1-4; TRBD1 is a possible D gene (5 bases). The TCR sequence derives from an adult with an advanced solid tumor such as melanoma, head and neck, liver or kidney cancer. This specimen was CD4+ or CD8+ T cells sorted from blood, taken in a trial of the OX40 agonist ivuxolimab. The CDR3 reads CASSPPGATGVFF. The DNA for the CDR3 is TGTGCCAGCAGCCCCCCCGGGGCCACGGGGGTGTTTTTT.